This note documents a single T cell receptor beta chain sequence. The antigen is not known. This entry comes from a study of human T cells and chemical hapten exposure. Study-wide context: In the sensitization step, 2% DPC was placed on about 2 cm by about 2 cm of upper inner arm skin.

Time point in this sample: patch test 1, 2 weeks after DPC sensitization. Indicated treatment: therapeutic diphenylcyclopropenone sensitization with weekly scalp DPC. Looked up from germline, CDR1 is LGHNA and CDR2 is YNFKEQ. Deletions cut 2 bases from V and 3 bases from J, with 13 bases between. This CDR3 has 16 amino acids. TCRdb reanalysed the RACE reads using MiXCR and keeps one entry per CDR3 protein. The repertoire holds about 360,000 distinct CDR3 sequences, approximately 5.1% seen once, with approximately 2.3% in the top ten. Study results and limitations: Against controls, expanded TCRs gave rise to significantly more large CDR3 similarity clusters. With DPC sensitization, TCRs exceeding 1 in 1000 frequency showed no change.

The chain is built from TRBV4-2 and TRBJ2-2, with D unclear. Sample: whole blood, taken in connection with sensitization to the hapten diphenylcyclopropenone (DPC). The clonotype comes from a woman aged 50 to 65 with alopecia areata. Some clones in this sample may be carry-over from other donors' samples. The CDR3 region has the DNA TGTGCCAGCAGCCAATCCGGCCGGCAGCACACCGGGGAGCTGTTTTTT. This encodes CASSQSGRQHTGELFF.